This T cell receptor (beta chain) stems from a study of CD8+ T cells in alopecia areata. Background on the study: In an open-label trial, patients got 5 to 10 mg tofacitinib twice daily. Tofacitinib exposure lasted 6 to 18 months, followed by 6 months off drug.

Reverse transcription of extracted RNA yielded cDNA, which provided the sequencing template. Measured with immunoSEQ multiplex PCR; TCRdb has only the in-frame clones, and not every one. The table has approximately 180,000 clones, roughly 66% seen once. The study, taken as a whole, reports: In scalp and blood during tofacitinib, many expanded lesional clones persisted. Scalp sequencing captures resident alphabeta T cells of normal skin too.

CDR3 length: 14 residues. V was clipped by 4 bases and J by 4 bases, with 14 bases between them. Per germline, CDR1 SGHDT and CDR2 YYEEEE. Treatment reported: oral pan-JAK inhibitor, 5-10 mg twice daily. Remarks on this clone: The antigen remains undetermined.

The starting material was CD4+ T cells sorted from blood, obtained at week 24, from a patient treated with tofacitinib. The TCR comes from a human donor with alopecia areata. This chain connects TRBV5-6 to TRBJ1-1; D is uncertain. DNA for the CDR3: TGTGCCAGCAGCGAAGGACCTCGCGGCACTGAAGCTTTCTTT. Its translation is CASSEGPRGTEAFF.